This paragraph covers one TCR beta chain sequence. This CDR3 is also generated by other DNA sequences in the sample. This sample was taken from a study of blood T cell repertoires in COVID-19. Overall study context: From T cells, B-cell-depleted T cells, or PBMCs came the material, which was cDNA or gDNA.

In the original workflow: Reference gene primer amplification gave nucleated cell count estimates. Sequencing was performed with immunoSEQ multiplex PCR; in TCRdb, only in-frame clones are kept and a portion is missing. For V, J and clone size, that table is used; D and trimming come from the DNA. In the table there are approximately 210,000 clones, about 90% of which are singletons. The CDR3 is made up of 15 amino acids. Germline V gene data show CDR1 as SEHNR and CDR2 as FQNEAQ (reference sequence). J gave up 2 bases and V 1 base, and 4 bases lay outside the gene matches. The chain recombines TRBV7-9 with TRBJ2-5; 7 bases map to TRBD1. The receptor was derived from a man aged 40-50 years with active or convalescent COVID-19. Sequencing was carried out using peripheral blood. The CDR3 coding sequence is TGTGCCAGCAGCTTAGGGACAGGTTTACAAGAGACCCAGTACTTC. It codes for CASSLGTGLQETQYF.